A selection of T cell receptor beta chains follows, all from one sample in a study of T-cell reconstitution after alpha-beta-depleted transplantation in children. TCRdb passed the PCR reads through MiXCR, listing each CDR3 protein once. The sample lists approximately 230,000 distinct CDR3 sequences, more than 20% occurring once. Sequencing was performed on PBMCs, mostly from graft donor cells, taken 360 days after TCRalphabeta/CD19-depleted stem cell transplant. Receptors were obtained from a female patient between 2 and 15 years old who had a stem cell transplant for congenital amegakaryocytic thrombocytopenia, so the T cells may come from the graft donor. The CDR3 runs from the conserved cysteine through the conserved F or W.

V,J,CDR3
TRBV18,TRBJ1-1,CASSTGTGRITEAFF
TRBV12-3/TRBV12-4,TRBJ2-7,CASSFQGSSYEQYF
TRBV20-1,TRBJ2-3,CSASMSGSTDTQYF
TRBV28,TRBJ1-6,CASRGGLRDGRNSPLHF
TRBV5-5,TRBJ2-1,CASSVGTGGDEQFF
TRBV9,TRBJ2-2,CASSPRRQMVAGELFF
TRBV20-1,TRBJ1-1,CSAGPMNTEAFF
TRBV20-1,TRBJ2-6,CSAGTTGANVLTF
TRBV29-1,TRBJ2-1,CSVPGLANEQFF
TRBV5-1,TRBJ1-6,CASSSDRGDYNSPLHF
TRBV11-2,TRBJ1-5,CASSLDRRQPQHF
TRBV12-3/TRBV12-4,TRBJ2-7,CASSSYAGRADEQYF
TRBV4-2,TRBJ2-3,CASSRNERDTQYF
TRBV12-3/TRBV12-4,TRBJ2-3,CASSPKGSSTDTQYF
TRBV12-3/TRBV12-4,TRBJ2-6,CASSSVAASGANVLTF
TRBV28,TRBJ2-1,CASSFRYSYNEQFF
TRBV12-3/TRBV12-4,TRBJ2-3,CASSLGPGKHTQYF
TRBV4-2,TRBJ1-3,CASSQDRVYRNTIYF
TRBV10-3,TRBJ2-2,CAISLSGVEGTGELFF
TRBV7-9,TRBJ1-1,CASSSPDRGQREAFF
TRBV12-3/TRBV12-4,TRBJ2-1,CASSGDRNNEQFF
TRBV3-1,TRBJ2-1,CASSQDVSGALGNEQFF
TRBV2,TRBJ2-5,CASGELQETQYF
TRBV7-9,TRBJ1-3,CASSDTGTGLRYTIYF
TRBV7-9,TRBJ1-5,CASSLGQGAIQPQHF
TRBV2,TRBJ2-6,CASSDRGGANVLTF
TRBV7-6,TRBJ1-2,CASSLTGTRGYTF
TRBV28,TRBJ2-1,CASTSAGNFNEQFF
TRBV3-1,TRBJ2-1,CASSHTGEQFF
TRBV3-1,TRBJ1-2,CASSPKDRGPRGYTF
TRBV28,TRBJ2-1,CASSLLLGGSYNEQFF
TRBV20-1,TRBJ2-2,CSAKAGEDGGELFF
TRBV20-1,TRBJ2-7,CSATGQGAYEQYF